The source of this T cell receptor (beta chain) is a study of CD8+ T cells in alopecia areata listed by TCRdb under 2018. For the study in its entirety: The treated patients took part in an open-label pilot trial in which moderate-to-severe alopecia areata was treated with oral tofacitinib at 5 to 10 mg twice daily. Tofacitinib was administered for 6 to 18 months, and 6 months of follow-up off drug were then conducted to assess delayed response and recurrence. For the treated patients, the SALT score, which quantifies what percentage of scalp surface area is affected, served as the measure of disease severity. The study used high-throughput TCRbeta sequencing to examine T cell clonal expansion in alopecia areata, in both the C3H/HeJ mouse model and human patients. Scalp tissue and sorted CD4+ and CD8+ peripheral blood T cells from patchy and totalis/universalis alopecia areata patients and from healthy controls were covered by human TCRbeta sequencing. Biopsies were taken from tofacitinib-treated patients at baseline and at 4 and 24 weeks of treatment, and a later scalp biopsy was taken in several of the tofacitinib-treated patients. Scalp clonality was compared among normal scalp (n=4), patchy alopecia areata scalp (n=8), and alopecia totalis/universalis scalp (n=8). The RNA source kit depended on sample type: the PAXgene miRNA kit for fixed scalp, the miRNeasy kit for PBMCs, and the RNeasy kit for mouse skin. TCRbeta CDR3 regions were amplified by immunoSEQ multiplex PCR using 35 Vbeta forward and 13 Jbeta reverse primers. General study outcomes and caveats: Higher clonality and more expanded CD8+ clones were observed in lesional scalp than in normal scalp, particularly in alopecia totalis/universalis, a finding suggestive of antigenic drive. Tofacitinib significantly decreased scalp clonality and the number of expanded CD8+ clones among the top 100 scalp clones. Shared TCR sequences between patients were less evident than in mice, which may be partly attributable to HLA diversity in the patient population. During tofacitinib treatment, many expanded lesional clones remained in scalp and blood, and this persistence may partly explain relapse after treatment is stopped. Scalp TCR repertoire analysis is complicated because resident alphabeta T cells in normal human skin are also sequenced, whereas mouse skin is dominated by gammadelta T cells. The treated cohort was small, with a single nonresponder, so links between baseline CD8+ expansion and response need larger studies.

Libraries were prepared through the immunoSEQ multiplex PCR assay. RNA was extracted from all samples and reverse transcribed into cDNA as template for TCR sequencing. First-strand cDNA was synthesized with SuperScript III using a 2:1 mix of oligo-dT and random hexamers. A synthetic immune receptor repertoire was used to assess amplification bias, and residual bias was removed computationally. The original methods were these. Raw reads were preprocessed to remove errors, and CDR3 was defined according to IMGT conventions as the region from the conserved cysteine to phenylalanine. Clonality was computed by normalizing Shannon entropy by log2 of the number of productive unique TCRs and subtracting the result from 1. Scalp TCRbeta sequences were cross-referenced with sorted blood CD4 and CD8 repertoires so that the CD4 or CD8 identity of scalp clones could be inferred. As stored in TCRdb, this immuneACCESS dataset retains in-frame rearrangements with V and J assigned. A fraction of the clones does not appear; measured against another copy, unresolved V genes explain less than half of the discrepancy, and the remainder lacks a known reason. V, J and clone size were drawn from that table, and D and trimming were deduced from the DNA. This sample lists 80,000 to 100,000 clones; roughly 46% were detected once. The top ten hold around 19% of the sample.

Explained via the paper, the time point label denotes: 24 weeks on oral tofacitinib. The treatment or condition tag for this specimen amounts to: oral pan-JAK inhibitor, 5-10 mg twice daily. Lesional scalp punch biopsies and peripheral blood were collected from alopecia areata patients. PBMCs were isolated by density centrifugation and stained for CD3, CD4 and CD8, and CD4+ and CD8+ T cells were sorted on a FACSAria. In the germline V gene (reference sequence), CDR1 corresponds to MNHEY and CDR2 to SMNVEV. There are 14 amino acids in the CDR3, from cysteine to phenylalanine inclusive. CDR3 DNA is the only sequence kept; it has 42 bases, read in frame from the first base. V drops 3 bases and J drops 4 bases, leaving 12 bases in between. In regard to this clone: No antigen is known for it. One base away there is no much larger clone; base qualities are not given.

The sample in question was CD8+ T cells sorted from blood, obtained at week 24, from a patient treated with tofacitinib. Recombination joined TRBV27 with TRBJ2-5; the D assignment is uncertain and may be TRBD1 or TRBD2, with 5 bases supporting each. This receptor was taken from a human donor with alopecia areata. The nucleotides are TGTGCCAGCAGTTTTCTGGGGGTTGGAGAGACCCAGTACTTC. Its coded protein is CASSFLGVGETQYF.